These T cell receptor beta chains were read from a single sample in a study of TIL therapy for anti-PD-1-resistant metastatic lung cancer. Generated by immunoSEQ multiplex PCR, the TCRdb table keeps only in-frame clones and is missing some. The table includes about 59,000 clones, less than 75% detected once. The sample in question was blood, obtained at baseline. The receptors were sampled from a person aged 25-85 years with non-small cell lung cancer. Both conserved end residues are part of each CDR3. D genes are given only for firm matches. The size entry is marked missing in some rows and otherwise reads once, few, many or a size class.

TRBJ2-1	TRBV29-1	NA	NA	CSVDRYNEQFF	TGCAGCGTTGACCGTTACAATGAGCAGTTCTTC
TRBJ1-4	TRBV9	NA	NA	CASSLAGLVNEKLFF	TGTGCCAGCAGCCTGGCAGGGTTAGTCAATGAAAAACTGTTTTTT
TRBJ1-1	TRBV27	few	NA	CASSLKGPTEAFF	TGTGCCAGCAGTTTAAAGGGACCCACTGAAGCTTTCTTT
TRBJ1-5	TRBV15	NA	NA	CATSSQVGNQPQHF	TGTGCCACCAGCAGTCAGGTGGGCAATCAGCCCCAGCATTTT
TRBJ1-5	TRBV28	NA	NA	CASSLRANSNQPQHF	TGTGCCAGCAGTTTAAGGGCGAATAGCAATCAGCCCCAGCATTTT
TRBJ2-1	TRBV7-9	NA	NA	CASSLHTGSTRANEQFF	TGTGCCAGCAGCTTACATACAGGGTCCACCCGAGCCAATGAGCAGTTCTTC
TRBJ1-3	TRBV7-2	NA	NA	CASSLGLRGREGNTIYF	TGTGCCAGCAGCTTAGGATTAAGGGGCAGGGAAGGAAACACCATATATTTT
TRBJ2-5	TRBV19	NA	TRBD2	CASMGLGRSSGGETQYF	TGTGCCAGCATGGGATTAGGGCGCTCTAGCGGGGGCGAGACCCAGTACTTC
TRBJ2-1	TRBV7-2	few	NA	CASSLAGWDGEQFF	TGTGCCAGCAGCTTAGCGGGTTGGGACGGTGAGCAGTTCTTC
TRBJ2-3	TRBV30	NA	NA	CAWSTGSTDTQYF	TGTGCCTGGAGTACTGGAAGCACAGATACGCAGTATTTT
TRBJ2-7	TRBV29-1	NA	NA	CSGTESYEQYF	TGCAGCGGGACGGAGTCCTACGAGCAGTACTTC
TRBJ1-5	TRBV18	NA	NA	CASSPLGEDQPQHF	TGTGCCAGCTCACCACTAGGTGAGGATCAGCCCCAGCATTTT
TRBJ1-2	TRBV7-9	NA	NA	CASSSRNGYTF	TGTGCCAGCAGCAGTAGGAATGGCTACACCTTC
TRBJ2-1	TRBV10-3	NA	TRBD2	CATLLGLADISYNEQFF	TGTGCCACCCTTTTAGGACTAGCGGACATCTCCTACAATGAGCAGTTCTTC
TRBJ2-2	TRBV2	NA	NA	CASSVDTGELFF	TGTGCCAGCAGTGTTGACACCGGGGAGCTGTTTTTT
TRBJ2-1	TRBV27	NA	NA	CASSPWTDYNEQFF	TGTGCCAGCAGTCCTTGGACGGATTACAATGAGCAGTTCTTC
TRBJ2-1	TRBV5-1	once	TRBD2	CASGGLAGPSPYNEQFF	TGCGCCAGCGGCGGACTAGCGGGGCCCTCCCCCTACAATGAGCAGTTCTTC
TRBJ1-4	TRBV7-9	few	NA	CASSLVQGPNEKLFF	TGTGCCAGCAGCTTAGTGCAGGGCCCTAATGAAAAACTGTTTTTT
TRBJ2-1	TRBV5-1	few	NA	CASSSNNEQFF	TGCGCCAGCAGCTCCAACAATGAGCAGTTCTTC
TRBJ2-3	TRBV7-9	NA	TRBD2	CASSLAWDYTMSSTDTQYF	TGTGCCAGCAGCTTAGCCTGGGACTACACTATGTCTAGCACAGATACGCAGTATTTT
TRBJ2-7	TRBV28	NA	NA	CASSSGQNEQYF	TGTGCCAGCAGTTCCGGGCAAAACGAGCAGTACTTC
TRBJ2-7	TRBV27	NA	NA	CASSLSWFTYEQYF	TGTGCCAGCAGTTTATCGTGGTTCACCTACGAGCAGTACTTC
TRBJ1-6	TRBV11-2	few	NA	CASRAQTPAVYNSPLHF	TGTGCCAGCAGGGCCCAGACCCCCGCCGTCTATAATTCACCCCTCCACTTT
TRBJ1-5	TRBV6-1	few	TRBD1	CASSGNRDRGNQPQHF	TGTGCCAGCAGTGGAAACCGGGACAGGGGTAATCAGCCCCAGCATTTT
TRBJ1-4	TRBV6-5	NA	NA	CASSTGLATNEKLFF	TGTGCCAGCAGTACAGGGTTGGCAACTAATGAAAAACTGTTTTTT
TRBJ2-7	TRBV5-4	NA	NA	CASSDGNWGAEQYF	TGTGCCAGCAGCGATGGAAATTGGGGCGCCGAGCAGTACTTC
TRBJ1-3	TRBV19	NA	NA	CASSIRSPSSGNTIYF	TGTGCCAGTAGTATCAGATCGCCGAGCTCTGGAAACACCATATATTTT
TRBJ2-3	TRBV5-1	NA	NA	CASSLEGGISTDTQYF	TGCGCCAGCAGCTTGGAAGGCGGGATCAGCACAGATACGCAGTATTTT
TRBJ1-6	TRBV5-1	few	NA	CASSLSYNSPLHF	TGCGCCAGCAGCTTGTCCTATAATTCACCCCTCCACTTT
TRBJ2-1	TRBV12-5	NA	NA	CASGLLPGGYNEQFF	TGTGCTAGTGGTTTGCTCCCCGGCGGCTACAATGAGCAGTTCTTC
TRBJ1-1	TRBV9	NA	NA	CASSVGNTGLGNTEAFF	TGTGCCAGCAGCGTGGGGAATACAGGGTTAGGGAACACTGAAGCTTTCTTT
TRBJ2-3	TRBV11-2	few	NA	CASSLVRAGTDTQYF	TGTGCCAGCAGCTTAGTCAGGGCTGGAACAGATACGCAGTATTTT
TRBJ1-1	TRBV29-1	NA	TRBD1	CSARTGANTEAFF	TGCAGCGCTCGGACAGGGGCGAACACTGAAGCTTTCTTT
TRBJ2-1	TRBV7-2	NA	NA	CASSPYRVNEQFF	TGTGCCAGCAGCCCATACAGGGTCAATGAGCAGTTCTTC
TRBJ2-2	TRBV6-5	once	TRBD1	CASSYRTGLIIGELFF	TGTGCCAGCAGTTACCGGACAGGGCTGATCATCGGGGAGCTGTTTTTT
TRBJ1-6	TRBV9	NA	TRBD1	CASSVRGDSPLHF	TGTGCCAGCAGCGTCAGGGGGGATTCACCCCTCCACTTT
TRBJ1-4	TRBV4-1	NA	NA	CASSQDGMTEFNEKLFF	TGCGCCAGCAGCCAGGACGGGATGACAGAGTTCAATGAAAAACTGTTTTTT
TRBJ1-3	TRBV7-8	NA	NA	CASSLVGGNTIYF	TGTGCCAGCAGCTTAGTCGGGGGAAACACCATATATTTT
TRBJ1-5	TRBV7-9	few	NA	CASSPTGQGHQPQHF	TGTGCCAGCAGCCCAACGGGACAAGGACATCAGCCCCAGCATTTT
TRBJ2-7	TRBV11-3	few	TRBD1	CASSLLGPGTGPSYEQYF	TGTGCCAGCAGCTTATTGGGACCCGGGACAGGTCCTTCCTACGAGCAGTACTTC
TRBJ2-1	TRBV7-9	NA	TRBD2	CASSSHGTSQSSYNEQFF	TGTGCCAGCAGCTCCCACGGGACTAGCCAGAGCTCCTACAATGAGCAGTTCTTC
TRBJ1-1	TRBV11-2	few	TRBD1	CASSLQKQGAGTEAFF	TGTGCCAGCAGCTTACAGAAACAGGGGGCTGGGACTGAAGCTTTCTTT
TRBJ1-6	TRBV11-2	NA	NA	CASTAGGVDSPLHF	TGTGCCAGCACCGCGGGGGGGGTTGATTCACCCCTCCACTTT
TRBJ2-7	TRBV6-5	NA	NA	CASSGTSYEQYF	TGTGCCAGCAGTGGGACATCCTACGAGCAGTACTTC
TRBJ1-1	TRBV7-9	few	NA	CASSWNREAFF	TGTGCCAGCAGCTGGAACAGGGAAGCTTTCTTT
TRBJ2-3	TRBV4-3	once	NA	CASSRSGTLDTQYF	TGCGCCAGCAGCCGAAGCGGGACATTGGATACGCAGTATTTT
TRBJ2-7	TRBV27	NA	NA	CASSLTHSYEQYF	TGTGCCAGCAGTTTAACGCACTCCTACGAGCAGTACTTC
TRBJ2-7	TRBV29-1	NA	NA	CSVELSDGSYEQYF	TGCAGCGTTGAACTAAGCGACGGTTCCTACGAGCAGTACTTC
TRBJ1-1	TRBV28	NA	NA	CASNTPGQEAFF	TGTGCCAGCAATACCCCAGGGCAGGAAGCTTTCTTT
TRBJ2-5	TRBV2	NA	NA	CASSEEGWETQYF	TGTGCCAGCAGTGAGGAGGGTTGGGAGACCCAGTACTTC
TRBJ2-2	TRBV7-9	NA	NA	CASSPLGQGSNTGELFF	TGTGCCAGCAGCCCTCTGGGGCAGGGATCGAACACCGGGGAGCTGTTTTTT
TRBJ1-2	TRBV6-6	few	TRBD1	CASSSQAGQEGRYTF	TGTGCCAGCAGCTCTCAAGCAGGACAGGAGGGTCGCTACACCTTC
TRBJ2-2	TRBV27	NA	NA	CASSGVRGNTGELFF	TGTGCCAGCAGTGGCGTCAGGGGGAACACCGGGGAGCTGTTTTTT
TRBJ2-7	TRBV28	NA	NA	CASGGAGGGVYEQYF	TGTGCCAGCGGGGGAGCGGGCGGAGGCGTTTACGAGCAGTACTTC